The 4 T cell receptor beta chains in this list originate from one sample, sequenced in a study of T cells in Graves' hyperthyroidism and ophthalmopathy. TCR beta CDR3 regions were amplified from RNA transcripts. TCR CDR3 regions were first amplified by RT-PCR with HTBI primers. TCRdb reprocessed the multiplex PCR reads via MiXCR and lists one record per CDR3 protein. The table shows about 690,000 distinct CDR3 sequences, with roughly 17% occurring only once. The specimen was blood. The receptor source for this set is a man between 50 and 59 years old with Graves' hyperthyroidism.

This clonotype has ten or more counts. The CDR3 nucleotides read TGTGCCTGGAGCAAGACAGGGGTAGAGACCCAGTACTTC. The encoded protein is CAWSKTGVETQYF. The chain joins TRBV30 to TRBJ2-5; 8 nucleotides agree with TRBD1. CDR1 and CDR2 (germline): GTSNPN, SVGIG (reference sequence). J was trimmed by 4 bases and V by 3 bases; bases with no gene match: 4. This CDR3 region has 13 residues.

This clonotype showed up just a few times. This chain uses TRBV14 with TRBJ1-1; TRBD1 agrees at 8 bases. Trimming at V came to 3 bases and at J to 5 bases, leaving 5 bases not matched to a gene. The CDR3 is 14 amino acids. CDR1 SGHDN and CDR2 FVKESK come from the germline V gene. In DNA form, the CDR3 reads TGTGCCAGCAGCCAGAGGACAGGGTTGACTGAAGCTTTCTTT. This sequence encodes CASSQRTGLTEAFF.

This chain joins TRBV5-1 and TRBJ2-2, with TRBD1 matching 11 bases. Germline CDR1 is SGHRS and CDR2 is YFSETQ. The junction had 6 bases not matched to a gene; V was cut back by 7 bases and J by 7 bases. The CDR3 spans 14 residues. This chain's CDR3 is CASSDRGLSGELFF. CDR3 nucleotide sequence: TGCGCCAGCTCGGACAGGGGGCTTAGCGGGGAGCTGTTTTTT.

Many counts were recorded for this clonotype. The chain couples TRBV7-2 to TRBJ2-3; 10 bases match TRBD2. The CDR3 is 16 amino acids. The junction had 8 bases not matched to a gene; V was cut back by 5 bases and J by 3 bases. Germline CDR1 is SGHTA and CDR2 is FQGNSA. CDR3 bases: TGTGCCAGCAGCCGCGTCGGGACTAGCGAAACAGATACGCAGTATTTT. Translating gives CASSRVGTSETDTQYF.